Sequencing of this TCR beta chain was carried out in a study of identifying expanded T cells in peripheral blood (dated by TCRdb to the late 2010s). Context from the whole study: Four technical replicates, made by sequencing separate aliquots from the same pool of genomic DNA, were compared pairwise. The research as a whole found: For all healthy donors, the variance in clone template counts between roughly 2-week samples rose significantly as total template count increased. The binomial model flagged about 1.1 differentially abundant clones between technical replicates but about 16 over around two weeks and around 19 over approximately four weeks. The beta-binomial model significantly reduced the number of clones called differentially abundant and the false-positive rate across all healthy-donor time intervals. It was expected by the authors that biological variance in healthy repertoires might increase further over much longer intervals, such as months to years.

No immune events, such as infections, were documented for the healthy donors during the collection period. To calibrate time-dependent variance in a beta-binomial model of T-cell clone differential abundance, blood repertoires from healthy donors were used as a training cohort. The training cohort comprised approximately 10 healthy donors, 3 female and 7 male. The donors were between roughly 29 and 70 years old, with an average age of about 45 years. Whole blood, obtained from a commercial supplier, was collected from each healthy donor at three time points spaced approximately two weeks apart. For immunosequencing, genomic DNA was extracted from whole blood that had not been sorted. Relative to germline, V is 5 bases shorter and J is 3 bases shorter, with 8 bases between their ends. Reading the germline V gene gives CDR1 ENHRY and CDR2 SYGVKD. The CDR3 contains 12 residues, cysteine and phenylalanine counted. Just CDR3 DNA is preserved here, 36 bases in frame from base 1.

In regard to this clone: It lacks a known antigen. Base qualities are not at hand, and no much larger clone is one base apart.

TCRbeta CDR3 regions were profiled by bias-controlled multiplex PCR amplification of genomic DNA with the immunoSEQ Assay. The source study handled its data this way. To quantify the absolute abundance of each unique TCRbeta CDR3 region, the sequences were collapsed and filtered. Differential abundance was tested with two models: a binomial (Fisher-equivalent) model and a beta-binomial model that adds time-dependent variance fitted from healthy donors. Clones with fewer than 5 combined templates were removed, and a clone was called differentially abundant if the clone's Benjamini-Hochberg FDR was below 0.01. In the beta-binomial model, variance was expressed as a function of the total template count across the two samples, in the form v = (b*log(k)+a)^2. In TCRdb, the immuneACCESS table is reduced to in-frame sequences with V and J assigned. These tables do not hold every clone; where another copy was compared, an unresolved V gene accounts for under half, and the others remain unexplained. The V and J calls and clone size come from that table; D and trimming were worked out from the DNA. The sample table shows more than 65,000 clones, and around 89% are seen once. 2.5% to 3% of the sample belongs to the ten largest clones.

The sample taken for sequencing was blood. The source is a person aged 18 to 70 in good health. The sequence is built from TRBV10-3 and TRBJ2-7, with TRBD1 as a weak D call on 5 bases. CDR3 reads: CAISRTLYEQYF. The nucleotide sequence is TGTGCCATCAGTAGGACACTCTACGAGCAGTACTTC.